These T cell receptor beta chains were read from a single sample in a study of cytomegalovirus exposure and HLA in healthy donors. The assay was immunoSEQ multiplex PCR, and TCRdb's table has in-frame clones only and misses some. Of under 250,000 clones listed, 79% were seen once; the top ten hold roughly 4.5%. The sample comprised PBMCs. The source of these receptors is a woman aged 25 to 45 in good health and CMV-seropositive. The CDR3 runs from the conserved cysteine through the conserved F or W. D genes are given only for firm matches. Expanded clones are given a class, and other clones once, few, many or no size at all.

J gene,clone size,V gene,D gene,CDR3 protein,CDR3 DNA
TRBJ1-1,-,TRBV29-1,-,CSVEGGPTNTEAFF,TGCAGCGTTGAAGGTGGGCCGACGAACACTGAAGCTTTCTTT
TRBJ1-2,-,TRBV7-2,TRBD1,CASSLALTGGYGYTF,TGTGCCAGCAGCTTAGCCCTGACAGGGGGCTATGGCTACACCTTC
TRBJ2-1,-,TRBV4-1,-,CASSSSRTRRYNEQFF,TGCGCCAGCAGCTCCTCTCGGACTCGACGGTACAATGAGCAGTTCTTC
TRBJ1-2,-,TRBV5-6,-,CASTPGGVPKTKNGYTF,TGTGCCAGCACCCCGGGGGGAGTTCCGAAAACGAAAAATGGCTACACCTTC
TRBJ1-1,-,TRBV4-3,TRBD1,CASSQVPDRGWTEAFF,TGCGCCAGCAGCCAAGTTCCTGACAGGGGATGGACTGAAGCTTTCTTT
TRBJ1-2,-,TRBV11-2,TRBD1,CASTGDSLYGYTF,TGTGCCAGCACCGGGGACAGCTTATATGGCTACACCTTC
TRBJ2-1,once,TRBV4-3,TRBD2,CASSQDFGGGLPEQFF,TGCGCCAGCAGCCAAGATTTCGGGGGGGGGCTCCCCGAGCAGTTCTTC
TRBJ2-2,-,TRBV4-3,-,CASSQDRGYRPGELFF,TGCGCCAGCAGCCAAGATCGGGGGTATCGGCCCGGGGAGCTGTTTTTT
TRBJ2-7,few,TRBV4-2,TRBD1,CASSQRTGFYEQYF,TGTGCCAGCAGCCAGAGGACAGGGTTCTACGAGCAGTACTTC
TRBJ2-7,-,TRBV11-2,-,CASASTPSYEQYF,TGTGCCAGCGCATCCACTCCTTCCTACGAGCAGTACTTC
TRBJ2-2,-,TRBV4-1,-,CASSQPLGGVPTGELFF,TGCGCCAGCAGCCAACCGTTGGGTGGAGTCCCCACCGGGGAGCTGTTTTTT
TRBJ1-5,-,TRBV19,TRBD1,CASSKVGQNNQPQHF,TGTGCCAGTAGTAAAGTGGGACAGAACAATCAGCCCCAGCATTTT
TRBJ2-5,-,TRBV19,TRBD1,CASSQGQVQETQYF,TGTGCCAGTAGTCAGGGACAGGTTCAAGAGACCCAGTACTTC
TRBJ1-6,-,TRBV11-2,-,CASSLDRGNSPLHF,TGTGCCAGCAGCTTAGATCGGGGAAATTCACCCCTCCACTTT
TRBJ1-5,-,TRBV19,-,CASTSVRGTNQPQHF,TGTGCCAGTACCTCAGTTAGGGGCACCAATCAGCCCCAGCATTTT
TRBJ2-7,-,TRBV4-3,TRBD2,CASSQGTSGSSYEQYF,TGCGCCAGCAGCCAAGGAACTAGCGGCAGCTCCTACGAGCAGTACTTC
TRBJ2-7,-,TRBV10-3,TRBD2,CAINRSGGDPYEQYF,TGTGCCATCAACCGAAGCGGGGGGGACCCCTACGAGCAGTACTTC
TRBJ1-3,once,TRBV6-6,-,CASSLRQSGNTIYF,TGTGCCAGCAGTCTACGACAGTCTGGAAACACCATATATTTT
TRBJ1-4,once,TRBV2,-,CASSYRSTATNEKLFF,TGTGCCAGCAGTTACCGAAGCACCGCAACTAATGAAAAACTGTTTTTT
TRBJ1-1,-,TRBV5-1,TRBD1,CASSTTGGMNTEAFF,TGCGCCAGCAGCACAACAGGGGGTATGAACACTGAAGCTTTCTTT
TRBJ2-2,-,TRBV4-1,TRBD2,CASSQGLPGELFF,TGCGCCAGCAGCCAGGGACTACCGGGGGAGCTGTTTTTT
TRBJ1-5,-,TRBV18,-,CASSPAGGVVLPQHF,TGTGCCAGCTCACCAGCAGGAGGGGTGGTTCTGCCCCAGCATTTT
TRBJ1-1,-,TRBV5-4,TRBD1,CASSLDPGQELLEAFF,TGTGCCAGCAGCTTGGACCCGGGACAGGAGCTTCTTGAAGCTTTCTTT
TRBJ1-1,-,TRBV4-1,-,CASSHALGAGDEAFF,TGCGCCAGCAGCCACGCTCTCGGGGCAGGGGATGAAGCTTTCTTT
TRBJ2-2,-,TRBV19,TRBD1,CASRKWGDRGAEELFF,TGTGCCAGTAGAAAATGGGGGGACAGGGGTGCCGAGGAGCTGTTTTTT
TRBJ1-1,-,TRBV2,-,CASTVLNTEAFF,TGTGCCAGCACGGTCTTGAACACTGAAGCTTTCTTT
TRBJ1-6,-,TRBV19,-,CASSISAGRDSPLHF,TGTGCCAGTAGTATTTCGGCAGGGAGGGATTCACCCCTCCACTTT
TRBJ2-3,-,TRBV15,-,CATSGLNTDTQYF,TGTGCCACCAGCGGACTTAACACAGATACGCAGTATTTT
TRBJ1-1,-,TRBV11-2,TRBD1,CASSPSGTAEAFF,TGTGCCAGCAGCCCCTCAGGGACAGCCGAAGCTTTCTTT
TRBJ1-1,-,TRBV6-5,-,CASTPTPGTEAFF,TGTGCCAGCACTCCGACACCTGGCACTGAAGCTTTCTTT
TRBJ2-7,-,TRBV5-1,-,CASSPLGSSYEQYF,TGCGCCAGCAGCCCCCTAGGAAGCTCCTACGAGCAGTACTTC
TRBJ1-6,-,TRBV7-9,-,CASSLRGPLHF,TGTGCCAGCAGCTTACGGGGGCCCCTCCACTTT
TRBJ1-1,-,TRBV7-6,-,CASSDDSTEAFF,TGTGCCAGCAGCGACGACAGCACTGAAGCTTTCTTT
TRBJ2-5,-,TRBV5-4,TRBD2,CATSKDGGALQETQYF,TGTGCCACCAGCAAGGACGGGGGGGCCCTCCAAGAGACCCAGTACTTC
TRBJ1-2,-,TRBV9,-,CASNPGQGNYGYTF,TGTGCCAGCAATCCCGGTCAGGGAAACTATGGCTACACCTTC
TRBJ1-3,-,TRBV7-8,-,CASSLDGPGNTIYF,TGTGCCAGCAGCTTAGACGGTCCTGGAAACACCATATATTTT
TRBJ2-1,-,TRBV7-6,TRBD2,CASSSPGSGGASSYNEQFF,TGTGCCAGCAGCTCTCCGGGTAGCGGGGGGGCCTCATCCTACAATGAGCAGTTCTTC
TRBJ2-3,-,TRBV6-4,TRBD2,CASSASGGADTQYF,TGTGCCAGCAGTGCTAGCGGGGGGGCAGATACGCAGTATTTT
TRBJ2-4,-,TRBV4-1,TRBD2,CASSQDSPREGNIQYF,TGCGCCAGCAGCCAAGACTCGCCCCGGGAGGGGAACATTCAGTACTTC
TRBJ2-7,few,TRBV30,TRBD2,CAWSSGGDYEQYF,TGTGCCTGGTCCTCGGGGGGAGACTACGAGCAGTACTTC
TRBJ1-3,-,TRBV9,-,CASSVGGEISGNTIYF,TGTGCCAGCAGCGTAGGCGGGGAAATCTCTGGAAACACCATATATTTT
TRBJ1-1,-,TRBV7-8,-,CASSLVAGLNTEAFF,TGTGCCAGCAGCTTAGTCGCAGGTCTGAACACTGAAGCTTTCTTT
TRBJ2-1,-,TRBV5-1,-,CASSLQQGSYNEQFF,TGCGCCAGCAGCTTGCAACAGGGCTCCTACAATGAGCAGTTCTTC
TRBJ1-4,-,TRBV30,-,CAWSPTLATNEKLFF,TGTGCCTGGAGTCCAACTCTTGCAACTAATGAAAAACTGTTTTTT
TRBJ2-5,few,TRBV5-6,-,CASSLGAREQGETQYF,TGTGCCAGCAGCTTGGGGGCGCGGGAGCAGGGGGAGACCCAGTACTTC
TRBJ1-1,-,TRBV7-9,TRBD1,CASSHPGGAEAFF,TGTGCCAGCAGCCACCCAGGGGGCGCTGAAGCTTTCTTT
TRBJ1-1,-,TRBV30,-,CAWRGGLKSEAFF,TGTGCCTGGAGGGGGGGACTTAAGAGTGAAGCTTTCTTT